Below, one TCR beta chain is given with its context. Its antigen is not identified. The sample originates from a study of T cells after posttransplantation cyclophosphamide. On the day of bone marrow donation, the related graft donor provided peripheral blood. Libraries were prepared by immunoSEQ multiplex PCR; TCRdb keeps only in-frame clonotypes and omits some of them. Altogether more than 12,000 clones are present, 76% being singletons, with the ten largest covering around 1.2%. V lost 2 bases to trimming and J lost 5 bases, with 9 bases between them. The V gene's germline CDR1 is KGHSH and CDR2 LQKENI. This CDR3 comprises 13 residues. General study results and limits: Later post-transplant blood repertoires were often dominated by donor CD8+ memory clones.

The chain is built from TRBV18 and TRBJ2-5; D not resolved. The sequenced sample was memory CD4+ T cells sorted from PBMCs. The TCR was taken from a man aged 45-60 years. CDR3 residues: CASSPEILETQYF. DNA of the CDR3: TGTGCCAGCTCACCAGAGATACTGGAGACCCAGTACTTC.